A selection of T cell receptor beta chains follows, all from one sample in a study of response to subunit inactivated influenza vaccine. A single record per CDR3 protein comes from TCRdb applying MiXCR to the RT-PCR reads. The sample carries about 780,000 distinct CDR3 sequences, less than 20% recorded once. The material was PBMCs from blood, obtained less than 6 days after vaccination. Receptors originate from a man aged 45 to 65 who received an inactivated influenza vaccine. Both conserved end residues are part of each CDR3. A D gene is named only where the DNA matches it firmly. The size entry is marked missing in some rows and otherwise reads once, few, many or a size class.

abundance: many
v_gene: TRBV12-3/TRBV12-4
d_gene: TRBD2
j_gene: TRBJ2-1
len: 16
CDR3nt: TGTGCCAGCAGTTTATTAGCGGGAAACCTCTACAATGAGCAGTTCTTC
CDR3aa: CASSLLAGNLYNEQFF

abundance: many
v_gene: TRBV5-1
d_gene: .
j_gene: TRBJ2-4
len: 14
CDR3nt: TGCGCCAGCAGCTTGGAAGGAAGTAGGAACATTCAGTACTTC
CDR3aa: CASSLEGSRNIQYF

abundance: many
v_gene: TRBV5-1
d_gene: TRBD1
j_gene: TRBJ1-5
len: 16
CDR3nt: TGCGCCAGCAGCTTGGGAACGACAGGGGGTGATCAGCCCCAGCATTTT
CDR3aa: CASSLGTTGGDQPQHF

abundance: .
v_gene: TRBV20-1
d_gene: TRBD2
j_gene: TRBJ2-1
len: 19
CDR3nt: TGCAGTGCTAGAGATTGGGGTCACCGGGGGGGGAGCTCCTACAATGAGCAGTTCTTC
CDR3aa: CSARDWGHRGGSSYNEQFF

abundance: many
v_gene: TRBV7-3
d_gene: .
j_gene: TRBJ2-3
len: 13
CDR3nt: TGTGCCAGCAGCGCACAGGGTACAGATACGCAGTATTTT
CDR3aa: CASSAQGTDTQYF

abundance: .
v_gene: TRBV6-6
d_gene: .
j_gene: TRBJ2-1
len: 13
CDR3nt: TGTGCCAGCAACACCCCCTCCGTGAATGAGCAGTTCTTC
CDR3aa: CASNTPSVNEQFF

abundance: few
v_gene: TRBV20-1
d_gene: .
j_gene: TRBJ1-2
len: 13
CDR3nt: TGCAGTGCGCTCGTCCAGGGGATGTATGGCTACACCTTC
CDR3aa: CSALVQGMYGYTF

abundance: many
v_gene: TRBV7-9
d_gene: TRBD1
j_gene: TRBJ2-5
len: 12
CDR3nt: TGTGCCAGCAGCCTGGGACAGGGGACCCAGTACTTC
CDR3aa: CASSLGQGTQYF

abundance: few
v_gene: TRBV12-3/TRBV12-4
d_gene: TRBD2
j_gene: TRBJ2-1
len: 12
CDR3nt: TGTGCCAGCAATTCACTAGCGGATGAGCAGTTCTTC
CDR3aa: CASNSLADEQFF

abundance: .
v_gene: TRBV10-3
d_gene: TRBD2
j_gene: TRBJ2-7
len: 17
CDR3nt: TGTGCCATCAGTGAGTCCCGGGGACTAGCGGTCTCCTACGAGCAGTACTTC
CDR3aa: CAISESRGLAVSYEQYF

abundance: .
v_gene: TRBV29-1
d_gene: TRBD2
j_gene: TRBJ2-3
len: 15
CDR3nt: TGCAGCGTTGCCCTGACTAGCGGGGGCACAGATACGCAGTATTTT
CDR3aa: CSVALTSGGTDTQYF

abundance: .
v_gene: TRBV10-3
d_gene: TRBD2
j_gene: TRBJ2-1
len: 15
CDR3nt: TGTGCCATCGGAGGACCGGGACTAGGAGTTAATGAGCAGTTCTTC
CDR3aa: CAIGGPGLGVNEQFF

abundance: many
v_gene: TRBV20-1
d_gene: .
j_gene: TRBJ2-1
len: 13
CDR3nt: TGCAGTGCCCCCAGGCCCACCCACAATGAGCAGTTCTTC
CDR3aa: CSAPRPTHNEQFF

abundance: .
v_gene: TRBV15
d_gene: TRBD1
j_gene: TRBJ1-1
len: 16
CDR3nt: TGTGCCACCAGCAGGGGTACCAGGGGGGTGAACACTGAAGCTTTCTTT
CDR3aa: CATSRGTRGVNTEAFF

abundance: few
v_gene: TRBV20-1
d_gene: .
j_gene: TRBJ2-1
len: 13
CDR3nt: TGCAGTGCTAGCCGACCACAATACAATGAGCAGTTCTTC
CDR3aa: CSASRPQYNEQFF

abundance: few
v_gene: TRBV4-1
d_gene: TRBD1
j_gene: TRBJ2-1
len: 14
CDR3nt: TGCGCCAGCAGCCATACGGACAGGTACAATGAGCAGTTCTTC
CDR3aa: CASSHTDRYNEQFF

abundance: .
v_gene: TRBV20-1
d_gene: .
j_gene: TRBJ1-2
len: 13
CDR3nt: TGCAGTGCTAGGATTGCGGATTGGAGTGGCTACACCTTC
CDR3aa: CSARIADWSGYTF

abundance: few
v_gene: TRBV7-2
d_gene: .
j_gene: TRBJ2-1
len: 12
CDR3nt: TGTGCCAGCAGCTGGGGACTGAATGAGCAGTTCTTC
CDR3aa: CASSWGLNEQFF

abundance: .
v_gene: TRBV7-2
d_gene: .
j_gene: TRBJ2-5
len: 15
CDR3nt: TGTGCCAGCAGCGCCCTAAGGGGGTACCAAGAGACCCAGTACTTC
CDR3aa: CASSALRGYQETQYF